This T cell receptor beta chain was sequenced during a study of OX40 agonist ivuxolimab in advanced cancers. Notes on the research overall: Ivuxolimab was a fully human IgG2 agonistic monoclonal antibody targeting the costimulatory receptor OX40 (CD134). Three dose-escalation patients achieved partial responses, one with hepatocellular carcinoma and two with cutaneous melanoma. The paper describes the monotherapy dose-escalation part (N = 52 patients) of the phase I trial of ivuxolimab. Of the roughly 50 dose-escalation patients, hepatocellular carcinoma was present in around 20, melanoma in roughly 15, renal cell carcinoma in 9 and head and neck cancer in 9. Patients were allowed to have had prior anti-PD-1, anti-PD-L1 or anti-CTLA-4 therapy, and roughly two fifths of the dose-escalation patients had been treated with checkpoint inhibitors. Intravenous ivuxolimab was administered to patients every 2 weeks at six dose levels: 0.01, 0.1, 0.3, 1.5, 3 and 10 mg/kg. Peripheral TCRbeta sequencing was intended to test whether TCR sequence diversity was altered and clonal T-cell expansion was caused by ivuxolimab. The dose-escalation cohort was about 86% male with a mean age of around 62 years, ranging from about 20 to 85. Study-level results and caveats: The antigen specificity of the peripheral T cells that underwent clonal expansion was not determined. In the 0.1-3.0 mg/kg groups, partial responders had among the lowest normalized peripheral clonal expansion, particularly in CD8+ T cells. Low levels of normalized T-cell clonal expansion were also shown by some nonresponding patients. After ivuxolimab, CD8+ T cells had more expanded clones than CD4+ T cells on average. At doses of 0.1 to 3.0 mg/kg, clonal expansion of both CD4+ and CD8+ T cells in blood was seen between baseline and week 6.

Points on this clone: No antigen is known for it. There are no base qualities to consult, and no much larger clone falls within one base.

Genomic DNA was extracted from sorted cells for sequencing of the TCRbeta CDR3 region. The immunoSEQ Assay was used to sequence the TCRbeta CDR3 regions. TCRdb retrieved this table from immuneACCESS and kept in-frame rearrangements only. Not all clones are present; in checked studies, unresolved V genes account for under half, and no reason is known for the remainder. Recorded for this sample are about 70,000 clones; 70% to 90% of them occurred a single time. Of the sample, roughly 3% falls within the top ten clones. V lost 2 bases and J lost 0 bases; the stretch between them is 8 bases long. The CDR1 and CDR2 encoded by the germline V gene (reference sequence) are SEHNR and FQNEAQ. The CDR3 holds 15 amino acids from the cysteine to the phenylalanine. Only the CDR3 part of the read is kept: 45 bases, read in frame from the first base. The trial excluded patients who had a history of autoimmune disease or were on systemic immunosuppression. Peripheral blood for TCR sequencing was collected from all dose cohorts at baseline, on cycle 4 day 1, and on cycle 7 day 1. Samples were obtained from an open-label, multicenter, first-in-human phase I dose-escalation trial of ivuxolimab. Adults with locally advanced or metastatic melanoma, renal cell, hepatocellular, or head and neck squamous cell carcinoma were enrolled in the trial. Before TCR sequencing, CD4+ and CD8+ T cells were separately sorted from peripheral blood.

The TCR was taken from an adult with an advanced solid tumor such as melanoma, head and neck, liver or kidney cancer. The chain couples TRBV7-9 to TRBJ1-3, with no confident D gene call. Sample: CD4+ or CD8+ T cells sorted from blood, taken in a trial of the OX40 agonist ivuxolimab. In nucleotide form, the sequence is TGTGCCAGCAGCTTATATTTACTCTCTGGAAACACCATATATTTT. Its protein reads: CASSLYLLSGNTIYF.